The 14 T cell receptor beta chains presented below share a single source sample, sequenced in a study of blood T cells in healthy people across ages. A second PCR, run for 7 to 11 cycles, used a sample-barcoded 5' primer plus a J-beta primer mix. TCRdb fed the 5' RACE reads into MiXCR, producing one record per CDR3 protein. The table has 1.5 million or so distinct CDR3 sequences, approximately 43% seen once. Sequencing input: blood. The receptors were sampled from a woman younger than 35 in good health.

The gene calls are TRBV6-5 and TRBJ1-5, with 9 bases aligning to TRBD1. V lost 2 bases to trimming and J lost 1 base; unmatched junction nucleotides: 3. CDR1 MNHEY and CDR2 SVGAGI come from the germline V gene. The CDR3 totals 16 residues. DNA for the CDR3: TGTGCCAGCAGTTACGACAGGGGGAAAAGCAATCAGCCCCAGCATTTT. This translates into CASSYDRGKSNQPQHF.

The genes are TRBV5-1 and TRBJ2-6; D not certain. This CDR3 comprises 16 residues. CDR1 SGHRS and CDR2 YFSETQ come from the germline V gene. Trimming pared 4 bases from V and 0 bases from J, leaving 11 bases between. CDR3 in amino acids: CASSTASDSGANVLTF. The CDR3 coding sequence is TGCGCCAGCAGCACCGCATCGGACTCTGGGGCCAACGTCCTGACTTTC.

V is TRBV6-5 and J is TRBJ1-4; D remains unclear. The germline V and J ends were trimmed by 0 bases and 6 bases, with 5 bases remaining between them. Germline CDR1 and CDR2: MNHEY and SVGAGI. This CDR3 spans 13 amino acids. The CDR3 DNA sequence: TGTGCCAGCAGTTACTCTCCCTATGAAAAACTGTTTTTT. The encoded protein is CASSYSPYEKLFF.

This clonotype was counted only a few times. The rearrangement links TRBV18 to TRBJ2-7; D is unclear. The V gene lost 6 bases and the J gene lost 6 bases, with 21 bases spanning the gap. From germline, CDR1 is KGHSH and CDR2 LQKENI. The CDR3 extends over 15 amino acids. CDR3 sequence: CASSNRAPPSGEQYF. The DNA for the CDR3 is TGTGCCAGCTCCAACAGAGCCCCACCTTCGGGCGAGCAGTACTTC.

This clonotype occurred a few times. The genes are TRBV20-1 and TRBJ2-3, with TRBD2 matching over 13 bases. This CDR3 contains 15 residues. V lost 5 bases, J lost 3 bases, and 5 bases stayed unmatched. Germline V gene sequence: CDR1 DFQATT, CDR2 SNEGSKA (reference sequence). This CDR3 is CSALTSGRATDTQYF. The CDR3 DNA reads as TGCAGTGCTCTTACTAGCGGGAGGGCTACAGATACGCAGTATTTT.

CDR3 nucleotide sequence: TGCAGTGCTACGAGGTCCAATGAAAAACTGTTTTTT. Translated: CSATRSNEKLFF. V usage is TRBV20-1 and J usage is TRBJ1-4; D is uncertain. Germline loops: CDR1 DFQATT, CDR2 SNEGSKA (reference sequence). The CDR3 runs 12 residues. V dropped 4 bases and J dropped 5 bases, with 8 bases sitting between them.

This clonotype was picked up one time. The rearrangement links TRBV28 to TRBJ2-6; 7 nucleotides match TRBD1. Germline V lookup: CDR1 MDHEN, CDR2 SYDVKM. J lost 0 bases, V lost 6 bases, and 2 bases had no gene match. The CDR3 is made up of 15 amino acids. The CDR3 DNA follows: TGTGCCAGCAGGGACAGGAACTCTGGGGCCAACGTCCTGACTTTC. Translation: CASRDRNSGANVLTF.

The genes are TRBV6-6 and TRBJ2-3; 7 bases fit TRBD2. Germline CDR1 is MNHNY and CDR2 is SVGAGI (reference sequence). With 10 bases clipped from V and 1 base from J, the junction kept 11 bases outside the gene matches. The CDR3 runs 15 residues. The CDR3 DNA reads TGTGCCAACAGCGGGACGATTAGTGGCACAGATACGCAGTATTTT. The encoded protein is CANSGTISGTDTQYF.

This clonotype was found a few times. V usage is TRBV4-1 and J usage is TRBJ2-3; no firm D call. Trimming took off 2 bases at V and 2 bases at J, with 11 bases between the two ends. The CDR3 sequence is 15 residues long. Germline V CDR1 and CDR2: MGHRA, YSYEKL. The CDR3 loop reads CASSQQRAFTDTQYF. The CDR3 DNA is TGCGCCAGCAGCCAACAGCGCGCCTTCACAGATACGCAGTATTTT.

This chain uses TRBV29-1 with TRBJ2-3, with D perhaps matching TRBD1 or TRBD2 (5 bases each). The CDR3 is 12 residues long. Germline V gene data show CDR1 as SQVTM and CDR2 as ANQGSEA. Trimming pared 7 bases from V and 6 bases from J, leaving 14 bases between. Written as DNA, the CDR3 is TGCAGCGAAGCCGGGGCCGGGGATACGCAGTATTTT. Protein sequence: CSEAGAGDTQYF.

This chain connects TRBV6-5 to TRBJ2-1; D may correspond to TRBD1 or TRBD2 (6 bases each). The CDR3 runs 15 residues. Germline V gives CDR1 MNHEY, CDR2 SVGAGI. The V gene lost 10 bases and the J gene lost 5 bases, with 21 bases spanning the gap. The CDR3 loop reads CAISRDGGTNNEQFF. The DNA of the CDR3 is TGTGCCATCAGCCGTGACGGCGGGACAAACAATGAGCAGTTCTTC.

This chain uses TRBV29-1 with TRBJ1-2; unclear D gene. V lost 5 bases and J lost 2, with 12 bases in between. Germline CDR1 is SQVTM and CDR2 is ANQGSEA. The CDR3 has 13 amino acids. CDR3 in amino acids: CSVPEPYNYGYTF. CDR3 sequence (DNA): TGCAGCGTTCCCGAGCCCTACAACTATGGCTACACCTTC.

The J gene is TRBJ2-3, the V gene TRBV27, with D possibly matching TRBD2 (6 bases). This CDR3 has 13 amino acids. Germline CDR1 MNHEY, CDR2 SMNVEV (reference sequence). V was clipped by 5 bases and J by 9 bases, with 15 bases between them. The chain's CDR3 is CASSVTSPRTQYF. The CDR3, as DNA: TGTGCCAGCAGTGTGACTAGTCCTCGAACGCAGTATTTT.

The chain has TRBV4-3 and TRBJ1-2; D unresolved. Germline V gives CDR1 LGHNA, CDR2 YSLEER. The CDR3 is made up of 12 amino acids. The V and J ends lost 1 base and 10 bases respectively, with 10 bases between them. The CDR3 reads CASSQVEGTYTF. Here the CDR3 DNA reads TGCGCCAGCAGCCAAGTAGAGGGCACCTACACCTTC.